The present entry profiles one T cell receptor beta chain with its context. Germline V lookup: CDR1 MDHEN, CDR2 SYDVKM. The CDR3 sequence is 15 residues long. V shed 5 bases and J shed 1 base, with 14 bases lying between them. This sample was taken from a study of blood T cells in healthy people across ages. PCR was performed a second time for about 6 to 12 cycles using a sample-barcoded 5' primer and a J-beta primer mix. TCRdb ran MiXCR on the 5' RACE reads and lists one entry per CDR3 protein. The data show about 1.8 million distinct CDR3 sequences, with approximately 50% seen just once and approximately 2.1% held by the top ten.

The sample taken for sequencing was blood. The V call is TRBV28, the J call TRBJ1-2, with no clear D. The sequence was collected from a middle-aged woman in good health. The CDR3 DNA is TGTGCCAGCAGTCCCCATAGGGTTTTTAACTATGGCTACACCTTC. Translation: CASSPHRVFNYGYTF.